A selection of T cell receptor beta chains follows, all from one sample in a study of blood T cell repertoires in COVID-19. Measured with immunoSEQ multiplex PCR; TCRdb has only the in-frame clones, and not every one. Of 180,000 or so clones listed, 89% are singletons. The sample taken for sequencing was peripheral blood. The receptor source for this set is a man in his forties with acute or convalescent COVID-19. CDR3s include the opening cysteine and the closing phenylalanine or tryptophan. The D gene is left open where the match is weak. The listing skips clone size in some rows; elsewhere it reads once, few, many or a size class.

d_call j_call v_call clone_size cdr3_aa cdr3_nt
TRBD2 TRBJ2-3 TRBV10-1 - CASSKTSGMGADTQYF TGCGCCAGCAGTAAGACTAGCGGGATGGGGGCAGATACGCAGTATTTT
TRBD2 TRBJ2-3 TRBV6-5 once CASSRTAGDWDTQYF TGTGCCAGCAGTCGTACAGCGGGGGATTGGGATACGCAGTATTTT
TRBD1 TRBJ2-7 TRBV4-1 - CASSQIGTGNDEQYF TGCGCCAGCAGCCAAATCGGGACAGGGAACGACGAGCAGTACTTC
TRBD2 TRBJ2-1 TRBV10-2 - CASSEPRTGGGHNEQFF TGCGCCAGCAGTGAGCCTCGGACGGGGGGGGGACACAATGAGCAGTTCTTC
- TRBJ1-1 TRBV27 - CASSLQRTPNTEAFF TGTGCCAGCAGTTTACAGAGGACTCCGAACACTGAAGCTTTCTTT
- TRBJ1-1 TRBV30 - CAWLQGSNTEAFF TGTGCCTGGTTACAGGGTTCGAACACTGAAGCTTTCTTT
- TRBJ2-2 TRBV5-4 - CASSPVDTGELFF TGTGCCAGCAGTCCGGTCGACACCGGGGAGCTGTTTTTT
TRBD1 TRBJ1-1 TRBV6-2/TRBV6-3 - CASSYWRILTGGTNTEAFF TGTGCCAGCAGTTATTGGAGGATACTTACAGGGGGCACCAACACTGAAGCTTTCTTT
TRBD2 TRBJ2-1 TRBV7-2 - CASSVGLAGGNEQFF TGTGCCAGCAGCGTGGGACTAGCGGGGGGTAATGAGCAGTTCTTC
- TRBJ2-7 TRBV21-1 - CASSSRDPEPYEQYF TGTGCCAGCTCCTCGAGAGACCCGGAGCCATACGAGCAGTACTTC
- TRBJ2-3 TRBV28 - CASSPVQRGGDTQYF TGTGCCAGCAGCCCAGTCCAAAGGGGTGGAGATACGCAGTATTTT
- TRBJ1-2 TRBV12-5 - CASGPRGYGYTF TGTGCTAGTGGTCCCCGCGGGTATGGCTACACCTTC
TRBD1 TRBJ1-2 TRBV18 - CASSSLRPGGVGYTF TGTGCCAGCTCATCATTACGCCCAGGGGGAGTCGGCTACACCTTC
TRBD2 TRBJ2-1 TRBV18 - CASSPLWGGTDEQFF TGTGCCAGCTCACCACTTTGGGGGGGGACCGATGAGCAGTTCTTC
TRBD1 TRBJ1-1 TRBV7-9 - CASSPDRGSNTEAFF TGTGCCAGCAGCCCAGACAGGGGTTCGAACACTGAAGCTTTCTTT
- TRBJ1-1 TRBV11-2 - CASRLQVNTEAFF TGTGCCAGCAGACTACAAGTTAACACTGAAGCTTTCTTT
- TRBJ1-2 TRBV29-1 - CSAAGRTGYTF TGCAGCGCCGCGGGGCGCACAGGCTACACCTTC
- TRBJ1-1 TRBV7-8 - CASSLVDSNTEAFF TGTGCCAGCAGCTTAGTCGACAGCAACACTGAAGCTTTCTTT
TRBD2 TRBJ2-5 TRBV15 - CATSRGQRGVGETQYF TGTGCCACCAGCAGAGGGCAGCGGGGGGTGGGAGAGACCCAGTACTTC
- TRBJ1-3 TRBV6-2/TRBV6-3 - CASSMTATGNTIYF TGTGCCAGCAGTATGACAGCTACTGGAAACACCATATATTTT
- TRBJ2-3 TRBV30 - CAWNSQVDTQYF TGTGCCTGGAACTCGCAGGTAGATACGCAGTATTTT
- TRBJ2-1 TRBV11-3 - CASSLGTRGSYNEQFF TGTGCCAGCAGCTTAGGAACCAGGGGCTCCTACAATGAGCAGTTCTTC
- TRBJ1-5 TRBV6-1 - CASSELMVGQPQHF TGTGCCAGCAGTGAACTTATGGTCGGTCAGCCCCAGCATTTT
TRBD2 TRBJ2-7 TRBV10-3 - CAISFDFQGLAGTSYEQYF TGTGCCATCAGTTTCGATTTCCAAGGGCTAGCGGGTACCTCCTACGAGCAGTACTTC
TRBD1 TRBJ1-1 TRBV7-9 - CASSSRQGAAEAFF TGTGCCAGCAGCTCCCGACAGGGGGCGGCTGAAGCTTTCTTT
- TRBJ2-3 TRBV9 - CASSPITDTQYF TGTGCCAGCAGCCCAATCACAGATACGCAGTATTTT
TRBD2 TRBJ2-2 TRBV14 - CASSQEDPPGRDTGELFF TGTGCCAGCAGCCAAGAAGATCCGCCAGGGAGGGACACCGGGGAGCTGTTTTTT
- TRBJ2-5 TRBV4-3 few CASSQGSRGLNPFQETQYF TGCGCCAGCAGCCAGGGGAGCAGGGGTCTAAACCCATTTCAAGAGACCCAGTACTTC
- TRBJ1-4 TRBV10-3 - CAISEDLNEKLFF TGTGCCATCAGTGAAGACTTAAATGAAAAACTGTTTTTT
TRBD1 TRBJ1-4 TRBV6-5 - CASGRQGEKLFF TGTGCCAGCGGCCGACAGGGGGAAAAACTGTTTTTT
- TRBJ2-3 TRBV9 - CASSSAEGGDTDTQYF TGTGCCAGCAGCTCCGCCGAGGGGGGGGACACAGATACGCAGTATTTT
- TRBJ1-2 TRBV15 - CATSRDLDQREPNYGYTF TGTGCCACCAGCAGAGATTTAGATCAGCGAGAACCTAACTATGGCTACACCTTC
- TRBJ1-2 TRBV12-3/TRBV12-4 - CASRKTGSVGYTF TGTGCCAGCAGAAAAACAGGGTCGGTTGGCTACACCTTC
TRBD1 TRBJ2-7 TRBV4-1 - CASSQGQTGDYEQYF TGCGCCAGCAGCCAAGGACAGACAGGGGACTACGAGCAGTACTTC
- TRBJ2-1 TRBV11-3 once CASSLEPDEQFF TGTGCCAGCAGCTTAGAACCGGATGAGCAGTTCTTC
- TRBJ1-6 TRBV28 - CASSLVSQAINSPLHF TGTGCCAGCAGTTTAGTGTCGCAGGCGATTAATTCACCCCTCCACTTT
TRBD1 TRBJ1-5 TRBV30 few CAWQGVRGNQPQHF TGTGCCTGGCAGGGGGTGAGAGGCAATCAGCCCCAGCATTTT
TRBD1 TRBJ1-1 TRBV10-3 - CAISESIGGGEAFF TGTGCCATCAGTGAGTCCATAGGGGGCGGCGAAGCTTTCTTT
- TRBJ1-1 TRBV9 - CASSVAGQGSMGNTEAFF TGTGCCAGCAGCGTAGCTGGGCAGGGCTCTATGGGGAACACTGAAGCTTTCTTT
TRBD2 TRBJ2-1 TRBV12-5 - CASGLLSGGFYNEQFF TGTGCTAGTGGTTTGCTTAGCGGGGGGTTTTACAATGAGCAGTTCTTC
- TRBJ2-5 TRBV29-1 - CSVGVEGTQYF TGCAGCGTTGGGGTTGAGGGGACCCAGTACTTC
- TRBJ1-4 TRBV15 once CATSREQQKLFF TGTGCCACCAGCAGAGAACAACAAAAACTGTTTTTT
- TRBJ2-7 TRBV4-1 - CASSQDVRSYEQYF TGCGCCAGCAGCCAAGACGTCAGGTCCTACGAGCAGTACTTC
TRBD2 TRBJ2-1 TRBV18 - CASSPRGRGGDSYNEQFF TGTGCCAGCTCACCTAGGGGTCGGGGGGGTGATTCCTACAATGAGCAGTTCTTC
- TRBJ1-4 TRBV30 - CAWSPPGYQGEKLFF TGTGCCTGGAGTCCCCCCGGGTATCAGGGAGAAAAACTGTTTTTT
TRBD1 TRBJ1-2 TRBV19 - CASSIGGQGAGGYTF TGTGCCAGTAGTATCGGGGGACAGGGGGCCGGTGGCTACACCTTC
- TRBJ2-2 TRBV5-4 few CAASPRAGTNTGELFF TGTGCCGCTTCTCCTCGAGCGGGTACGAACACCGGGGAGCTGTTTTTT
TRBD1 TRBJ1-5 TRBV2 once CASSLTGDHQPQHF TGTGCCAGCAGTTTAACAGGGGATCATCAGCCCCAGCATTTT
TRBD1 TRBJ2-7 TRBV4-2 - CASSQEDRDRDYEQYF TGTGCCAGCAGCCAGGAAGACCGGGACAGAGATTACGAGCAGTACTTC
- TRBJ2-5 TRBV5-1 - CASSLQGNQETQYF TGCGCCAGCAGCTTACAGGGTAATCAAGAGACCCAGTACTTC
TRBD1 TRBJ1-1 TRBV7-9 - CASSEQGAEAFF TGTGCCAGCAGCGAACAGGGGGCCGAAGCTTTCTTT
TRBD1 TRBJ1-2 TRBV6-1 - CASSEGARGYGYTF TGTGCCAGCAGTGAAGGGGCCAGGGGGTATGGCTACACCTTC
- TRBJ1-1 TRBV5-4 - CASSRNTEAFF TGTGCCAGCAGCCGGAACACTGAAGCTTTCTTT
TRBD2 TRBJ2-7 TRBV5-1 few CASSLASGGLRSYEQYF TGCGCCAGCAGCTTGGCTAGCGGGGGGCTCCGTTCCTACGAGCAGTACTTC
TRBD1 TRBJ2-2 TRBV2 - CASRKGASTGELFF TGTGCCAGCAGAAAGGGGGCTAGCACCGGGGAGCTGTTTTTT
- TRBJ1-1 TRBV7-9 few CASSLERGSIVAFF TGTGCCAGCAGCTTAGAGCGGGGGTCTATAGTCGCTTTCTTT
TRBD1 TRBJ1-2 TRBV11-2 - CASSLTTGGYGYTF TGTGCCAGCAGCCTCACGACAGGGGGCTATGGCTACACCTTC